The sequence of this TCR beta chain was determined in a study of T-cell reconstitution after alpha-beta-depleted transplantation in children. This CDR3 is built from 13 residues. Germline-derived CDR1 and CDR2 are MNHEY and SMNVEV (reference sequence). Between the trimmed V and J ends, which lost 3 bases and 7 bases, there was a span of 10 bases. Preparation of the TCRbeta library involved a method that used unique molecular identifiers. One entry per CDR3 protein results from TCRdb running MiXCR on the PCR reads. The sample has a few hundred thousand distinct CDR3 sequences, around 13% seen once. This clonotype was detected a few times.

The source was PBMCs from the stem cell graft donor, collected from the stem cell graft. The receptor's source is a human donor who donated a stem cell graft to a child with combined immunodeficiency. The rearrangement joins TRBV27 to TRBJ2-4, with D possibly being TRBD1 (6 bases). CDR3 coding DNA: TGTGCCAGCAGTTTTAGAAGGGGGAACATTCAGTACTTC. This codes for CASSFRRGNIQYF.